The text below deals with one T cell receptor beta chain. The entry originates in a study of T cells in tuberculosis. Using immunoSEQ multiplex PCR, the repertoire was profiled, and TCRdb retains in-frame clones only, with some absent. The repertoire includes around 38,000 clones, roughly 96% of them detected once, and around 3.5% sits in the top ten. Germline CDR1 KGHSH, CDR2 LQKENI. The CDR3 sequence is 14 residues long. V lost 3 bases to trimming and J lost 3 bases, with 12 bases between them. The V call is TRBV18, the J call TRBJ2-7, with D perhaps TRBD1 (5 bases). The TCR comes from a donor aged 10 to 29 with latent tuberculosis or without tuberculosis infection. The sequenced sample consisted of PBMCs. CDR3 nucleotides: TGTGCCAGCTCACCCCCGGACATCTACTACGAGCAGTACTTC. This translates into CASSPPDIYYEQYF.